This T cell receptor (beta chain) came from a study of blood T cell repertoires in COVID-19. Study at large: PBMCs, B-cell-depleted T cells, or T cells were the source of the cDNA or gDNA that made up the material.

Trimming pared 3 bases from V and 4 bases from J, leaving 7 bases between. This CDR3 contains 12 residues. From germline, CDR1 is SGHVS and CDR2 FQNEAQ. Under the authors' procedure: Nucleated cell counts were estimated from reference gene primer amplification. Produced via immunoSEQ multiplex PCR; TCRdb's table is partial and in-frame only. V, J and clone size reflect that table, while D and trimming were determined from the DNA. The data show around 190,000 clones, roughly 80% seen once. Material: peripheral blood. The clonotype originates from a woman between 50 and 59 years old with acute or convalescent COVID-19. This sequence joins TRBV7-8 and TRBJ2-7; D ambiguous. This CDR3 reads CASSFDSYEQYF. The DNA of the CDR3 is TGTGCCAGCAGCTTCGACTCTTACGAGCAGTACTTC.